Below, one TCR beta chain is given with its context. Antigen: not known. The CDR3 is made up of 18 amino acids. 5' RACE with UMI labels generated the TRB cDNA libraries. TCRdb reworked the 5' RACE reads into one entry per CDR3 protein, no DNA. Its listing shows over 35,000 distinct CDR3 sequences. This record belongs to a study of CXCR3-negative and CXCR3-positive naive CD8 T cells. The study, taken as a whole, reports: Fresh PBMCs were used in most assays, and CXCR3 expression partially decreased after cryopreservation. In both naive subsets diversity was comparably high, whereas memory CD8+ cells showed much lower diversity. TRB CDR3 properties served as the basis for inferring TCR strength, and surface CD5 was comparable between naive subsets.

The source of this sequence is a human donor in good health. Some clones in this sample may be carry-over from other donors' samples. Sequencing used memory CD8+ T cells from blood. The chain recombines TRBV21-1 with TRBJ2-5; TCRdb names TRBD2, which stays unverified in the absence of DNA. TRBV21-1 is tagged as a pseudogene. The CDR3 is CASSTSPGTSGNQETQYF.